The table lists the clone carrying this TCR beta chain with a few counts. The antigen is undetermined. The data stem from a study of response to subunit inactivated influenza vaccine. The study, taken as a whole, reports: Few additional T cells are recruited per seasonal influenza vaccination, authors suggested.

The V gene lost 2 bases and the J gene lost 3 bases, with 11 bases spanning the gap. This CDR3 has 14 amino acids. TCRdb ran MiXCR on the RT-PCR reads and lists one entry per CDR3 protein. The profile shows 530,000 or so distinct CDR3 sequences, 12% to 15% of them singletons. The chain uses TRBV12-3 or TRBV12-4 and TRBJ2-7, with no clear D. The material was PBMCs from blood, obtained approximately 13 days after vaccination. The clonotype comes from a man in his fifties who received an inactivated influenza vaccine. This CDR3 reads CASSLRGPGYEQYF. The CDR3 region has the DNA TGTGCCAGCAGTTTAAGAGGTCCCGGCTACGAGCAGTACTTC.